The present entry profiles one TCR beta chain with its context. Its antigen is still unknown. The CDR3 extends over 17 amino acids. Germline V gene lookup returns CDR1 ENHRY and CDR2 SYGVKD. With 0 bases removed from V and 4 bases from J, the gap between germline ends came to 16 bases. This entry is derived from a study of shared clonotypes between healthy human individuals. Broader study findings: What limited the represented genetic and exposure-history diversity was the small number of donors. Clonotypes shared by all four sorted-subset donors had higher generation probabilities than non-shared clonotypes.

The method was immunoSEQ multiplex PCR; TCRdb's version includes in-frame clones alone and lacks a portion of them. This sample has about 2,500,000 clones, with 90% to 95% found just once. The V gene is TRBV10-3, the J gene TRBJ1-5; D gene ambiguous. The source is a man aged 18-30 years in good health. Input material: naive CD4+ T cells sorted from blood. Indicated subset: CD45RA+ positively selected. In nucleotides, the CDR3 is TGTGCCATCAGTGAGTCGAGGGCAAGGGCAGAGAATCAGCCCCAGCATTTT. Translated: CAISESRARAENQPQHF.